Below are 20 T cell receptor beta chains sequenced from a single sample in a study of early T cells in non-severe SARS-CoV-2 infection. TCRdb re-called the 5' RACE reads through MiXCR, storing one row per CDR3 protein. This sample has approximately 66,000 distinct CDR3 sequences, with over 10% found just once. Source material: whole blood. These receptors originate from an adult who was a healthcare worker with PCR-confirmed SARS-CoV-2 infection or an uninfected control (not recorded which).

The chain is built from TRBV4-1 and TRBJ2-3; 7 nucleotides align to TRBD2. The CDR3 is 15 amino acids. The germline V gene encodes CDR1 MGHRA and CDR2 YSYEKL. The ends lost 1 base at V and 5 bases at J; junction bases unmatched: 6. The CDR3: CASSQGDWGGDTQYF. CDR3 DNA: TGCGCCAGCAGCCAAGGGGACTGGGGGGGAGATACGCAGTATTTT.

This chain links TRBV29-1 with TRBJ1-3; D remains ambiguous. There are 13 residues in the CDR3. CDR1 is SQVTM, CDR2 ANQGSEA, per germline. Between the trimmed V and J ends, which lost 6 bases and 0 bases, there was a span of 9 bases. The CDR3 DNA reads TGCAGCGTCAAACAGAACTCTGGAAACACCATATATTTT. Translation: CSVKQNSGNTIYF.

This rearrangement joins TRBV7-9 to TRBJ2-7; D is tentatively TRBD1 or TRBD2 (5 bases each). CDR1 is SEHNR, CDR2 FQNEAQ, per germline (reference sequence). The CDR3 runs 13 residues. V lost 4 bases and J 3 bases, leaving 10 bases between the germline ends. CDR3 residues: CASSSGASYEQYF. DNA for the CDR3: TGTGCCAGCAGCTCCGGGGCGAGCTACGAGCAGTACTTC.

The genes are TRBV5-1 and TRBJ2-3; possibly TRBD2 for D (6 bases). Trimming removed 4 bases from V and 5 bases from J, with 23 bases in between. This CDR3 has 17 residues. Germline V lookup: CDR1 SGHRS, CDR2 YFSETQ. CDR3 DNA sequence: TGCGCCAGCAGCCAATCCGCAGTACTAGCTGTTGGAGATACGCAGTATTTT. As protein: CASSQSAVLAVGDTQYF.

This CDR3 reads CSLLLSISGRGNEQFF. CDR3 nucleotide sequence: TGCAGTCTCCTTTTGTCGATTAGCGGGAGGGGAAATGAGCAGTTCTTC. The chain is built from TRBV20-1 and TRBJ2-1; 11 bases are a match to TRBD2. The germline CDR1 and CDR2 sequences are DFQATT and SNEGSKA (reference sequence). The CDR3 loop spans 16 amino acids. J lost 7 bases, V lost 8 bases, and 16 bases had no gene match.

This clonotype was seen only a few times. The V call is TRBV3-1, the J call TRBJ2-1; tentative D call: TRBD1 (8 bases). V was shortened by 4 bases and J by 4 bases, with 14 bases between the two germline ends. CDR1 is LGHDT and CDR2 is YNNKEL in the germline V gene (reference sequence). The length of the CDR3 is 15 residues. CDR3 region: CASSPHRGGYNEQFF. The DNA for the CDR3 is TGTGCCAGCAGCCCTCACAGGGGGGGGTACAATGAGCAGTTCTTC.

This clonotype was observed many times. The DNA for the CDR3 is TGTGCCAGCAGCGACGTCCGGGCCCAAGAGACCCAGTACTTC. The encoded protein is CASSDVRAQETQYF. The chain employs TRBV7-2 and TRBJ2-5; D remains ambiguous. The V end was cut by 5 bases, the J end by 1 base, with 11 bases between. CDR3 length: 14 residues. From germline, CDR1 is SGHTA and CDR2 FQGNSA.

This clonotype was seen many times. This rearrangement joins TRBV4-2 to TRBJ2-1; TRBD1 is a possible D gene (5 bases). Germline V lookup: CDR1 LGHNA, CDR2 YNFKEQ. Between the trimmed V and J ends, which lost 3 bases and 4 bases, there was a span of 16 bases. The CDR3 extends over 16 amino acids. CDR3 sequence reads: CASSHATDRIYNEQFF. DNA for the CDR3: TGTGCCAGCAGCCATGCAACCGACAGAATTTACAATGAGCAGTTCTTC.

The V gene is TRBV6-1, the J gene TRBJ2-2; 11 bases are a match to TRBD1. The ends lost 7 bases at V and 7 bases at J; junction bases unmatched: 8. Germline V lookup: CDR1 MNHNS, CDR2 SASEGT. The CDR3 consists of 15 residues. The CDR3 loop reads CASNPDRGRIGELFF. DNA for the CDR3: TGTGCCAGCAATCCGGACAGGGGGCGAATCGGGGAGCTGTTTTTT.

Comments on this clonotype: The junction departs from germline at one end; a sequencing error may be responsible. The chain couples TRBV7-2 to TRBJ1-1; unclear D gene. CDR3 length equals 13 residues. The V gene's germline CDR1 is SGHTA and CDR2 FQGNSA. CDR3 nucleotide sequence: TGTGCCAGCAGCCTCCGGCCGAACGCTGAAGCTTTCTTT. It is translated as CASSLRPNAEAFF.

The chain recombines TRBV4-1 with TRBJ2-7; 8 bases line up with TRBD2. The V and J ends lost 4 bases and 2 bases, in that order; junction bases with no gene match: 4. Germline V gene sequence: CDR1 MGHRA, CDR2 YSYEKL. The CDR3 consists of 14 residues. CDR3 region: CASSPLAGPYEQYF. The CDR3 DNA sequence: TGCGCCAGCAGCCCCTTAGCGGGACCCTACGAGCAGTACTTC.

This clonotype was seen more than once but under ten times. V usage is TRBV4-1 and J usage is TRBJ1-6; D unresolved. The CDR3 loop spans 16 amino acids. V was trimmed by 0 bases and J by 5 bases, leaving 11 bases between them. Per germline, CDR1 MGHRA and CDR2 YSYEKL. This chain's CDR3 is CASSQDGDGDNSPLHF. The DNA for the CDR3 is TGCGCCAGCAGCCAAGATGGCGACGGAGATAATTCACCCCTCCACTTT.

This clonotype was observed many times. The J gene is TRBJ2-3, the V gene TRBV2, with 10 bases that match TRBD1. Per the germline V gene, CDR1 is SNHLY and CDR2 is FYNNEI. J lost 6 bases, V lost 7 bases, and 7 bases had no gene match. The CDR3 covers 14 residues. The CDR3 reads CASMTTGGFDTQYF. CDR3 nucleotide sequence: TGTGCCAGCATGACGACAGGGGGCTTTGATACGCAGTATTTT.

The chain carries TRBV9 and TRBJ2-7; 9 nucleotides agree with TRBD1. The trim removed 0 bases at V and 5 bases at J, leaving 9 bases unmatched. There are 16 residues in the CDR3. The germline V gene encodes CDR1 SGDLS and CDR2 YYNGEE. The CDR3 region has the DNA TGTGCCAGCAGCGTAGGTACCGGGACAGGGATCCACGAGCAGTACTTC. This encodes CASSVGTGTGIHEQYF.

This clonotype has just a few counts. The chain couples TRBV7-3 to TRBJ1-6; 7 bases agree with TRBD1. Germline lookup yields CDR1 SGHTA and CDR2 FQGTGA. J gave up 5 bases and V 6 bases, and 10 bases lay outside the gene matches. The CDR3 length is 16 residues. This CDR3 is CASSRTGGFNNSPLHF. The CDR3 DNA reads TGTGCCAGCAGTCGGACAGGAGGATTTAATAATTCACCCCTCCACTTT. The whole variable domain, filled in from reference TRBV7-3 and TRBJ1-6, reads GAGVSQTPSNKVTEKGKYVELRCDPISGHTALYWYRQSLGQGPEFLIYFQGTGAADDSGLPNDRFFAVRPEGSVSTLKIQRTERGDSAVYLCASSRTGGFNNSPLHFGNGTRLTVT.

CDR3: CASSWPDSGAKNIQYF. CDR3 bases: TGTGCCAGCAGCTGGCCGGACAGCGGGGCCAAAAACATTCAGTACTTC. This chain connects TRBV7-9 to TRBJ2-4; tentatively, D is TRBD1 or TRBD2 (6 bases each). From germline, CDR1 is SEHNR and CDR2 FQNEAQ (reference sequence). CDR3 size: 16 residues. The germline V and J ends were trimmed by 4 bases and 1 base, with 14 bases remaining between them.

This clonotype has at least ten counts. The V gene is TRBV7-9, the J gene TRBJ2-7; 8 bases are shared with TRBD2. The CDR3 is 17 amino acids. V lost 4 bases to trimming and J lost 0 bases; unmatched junction nucleotides: 11. Per germline, CDR1 SEHNR and CDR2 FQNEAQ (reference sequence). This CDR3 is CASSYPVVAGSSYEQYF. DNA for the CDR3: TGTGCCAGCAGCTACCCCGTTGTAGCGGGGAGCTCCTACGAGCAGTACTTC. Full variable domain (remainder filled in from reference TRBV7-9 and TRBJ2-7): DTGVSQNPRHKITKRGQNVTFRCDPISEHNRLYWYRQTLGQGPEFLTYFQNEAQLEKSRLLSDRFSAERPKGSFSTLEIQRTEQGDSAMYLCASSYPVVAGSSYEQYFGPGTRLTVT.

This clonotype was found a few times. The V call is TRBV5-1, the J call TRBJ2-5, with D possibly being TRBD1 (6 bases). The CDR3 covers 13 residues. The germline gives CDR1 SGHRS, CDR2 YFSETQ. Trimming pared 9 bases from V and 2 bases from J, leaving 14 bases between. In nucleotides, the CDR3 is TGCGCCACACGGGACAATCCTCAAGAGACCCAGTACTTC. Translation gives CATRDNPQETQYF.

A remark on this clonotype: This may arise from a read error, as a much more abundant clone is one base away. This sequence joins TRBV9 and TRBJ2-7; D possibly matches TRBD1 or TRBD2 (5 bases each). Looked up from germline, CDR1 is SGDLS and CDR2 is YYNGEE. Trimming took off 2 bases at V and 7 bases at J, with 19 bases between the two ends. The CDR3 sequence is 15 residues long. The chain's CDR3 is CASSVCWTPGKEQYF. DNA for the CDR3: TGTGCCAGCAGCGTCTGCTGGACACCGGGGAAGGAGCAGTACTTC.

The chain couples TRBV20-1 to TRBJ2-1; the match to TRBD2 covers 10 bases. Germline CDR1 and CDR2: DFQATT and SNEGSKA (reference sequence). The CDR3 runs 14 residues. The V and J ends lost 2 bases and 2 bases, in that order; junction bases with no gene match: 0. The CDR3 coding sequence is TGCAGTGCTAGAACTAGCGGGGCCTACAATGAGCAGTTCTTC. Protein sequence: CSARTSGAYNEQFF.